A selection of T cell receptor beta chains follows, all from one sample in a study of technical replicates of blood from several donors. Assay: immunoSEQ multiplex PCR; the TCRdb copy retains only in-frame clones and omits some. The repertoire consists of about 61,000 clones, with roughly 97% occurring once and the leading ten covering over 0.15%. Sample: T cells isolated from PBMCs. The receptors shown here come from a human donor in good health. Each CDR3 is given with its conserved first and last residue. Each record gives: J gene, V gene, CDR3 protein.

J: TRBJ2-2
V: TRBV18
CDR3: CASSVLRTSGSPGELFF

J: TRBJ1-1
V: TRBV7-9
CDR3: CASSLAGRDTEAFF

J: TRBJ1-1
V: TRBV9
CDR3: CASSARDTEAFF

J: TRBJ1-4
V: TRBV5-1
CDR3: CASSLEGQANEKLFF

J: TRBJ2-2
V: TRBV5-4
CDR3: CASSPGSVNTGELFF

J: TRBJ2-1
V: TRBV6-5
CDR3: CASSYGGNNEQFF

J: TRBJ1-3
V: TRBV9
CDR3: CASSAYRGPAIGNTIYF

J: TRBJ2-2
V: TRBV6-1
CDR3: CASILDRTGELFF

J: TRBJ2-7
V: TRBV4-1
CDR3: CASSHDQGNYEQYF

J: TRBJ1-1
V: TRBV12-5
CDR3: CASGSGGKQGWSTEAFF

J: TRBJ2-7
V: TRBV28
CDR3: CASTHLGASEQYF

J: TRBJ1-2
V: TRBV28
CDR3: CASRARGDGYTF

J: TRBJ2-1
V: TRBV27
CDR3: CASSLAVTHNEQFF

J: TRBJ2-2
V: TRBV5-1
CDR3: CASSLVPGGPGELFF

J: TRBJ2-3
V: TRBV30
CDR3: CAWSARSDTQYF

J: TRBJ2-1
V: TRBV28
CDR3: CASSLTSGTYNEQFF

J: TRBJ1-2
V: TRBV5-4
CDR3: CASSYERSYGYTF

J: TRBJ1-5
V: TRBV5-5
CDR3: CASSALWDRGLNQPQHF

J: TRBJ1-3
V: TRBV5-1
CDR3: CASSLGKRTGGLSGNTIYF

J: TRBJ2-7
V: TRBV11-1
CDR3: CASSLQGRNEQYF

J: TRBJ2-1
V: TRBV25-1
CDR3: CASSDWTSNEQFF

J: TRBJ1-3
V: TRBV7-3
CDR3: CASSQTTSSGNTIYF

J: TRBJ1-2
V: TRBV19
CDR3: CASSIAGGANYGYTF

J: TRBJ2-7
V: TRBV15
CDR3: CATSRDRDPVYEQYF

J: TRBJ2-2
V: TRBV5-1
CDR3: CASSSSRTNTGELFF

J: TRBJ2-7
V: TRBV6-1
CDR3: CASSEQTGAEQYF

J: TRBJ2-7
V: TRBV7-9
CDR3: CASSQGQSYEQYF

J: TRBJ2-2
V: TRBV9
CDR3: CASSERTGTGELFF

J: TRBJ2-2
V: TRBV28
CDR3: CASSSGLGGELFF

J: TRBJ2-3
V: TRBV28
CDR3: CASLTPAGLGGTDTQYF

J: TRBJ2-2
V: TRBV5-1
CDR3: CASSPGLFNTGELFF

J: TRBJ2-7
V: TRBV14
CDR3: CASSQTLTGQTYEQYF

J: TRBJ1-1
V: TRBV5-1
CDR3: CASSLAREDTEAFF

J: TRBJ2-3
V: TRBV7-2
CDR3: CASSFWRTSGRTTTQYF

J: TRBJ1-1
V: TRBV5-1
CDR3: CASRRELLDAEAFF

J: TRBJ1-2
V: TRBV29-1
CDR3: CSVLTVYGYTF

J: TRBJ2-7
V: TRBV28
CDR3: CASSLASGGISYEQYF

J: TRBJ2-7
V: TRBV11-2
CDR3: CASSLISKRGGSSYEQYF

J: TRBJ2-5
V: TRBV6-5
CDR3: CASSYKSGTGEETQYF

J: TRBJ2-6
V: TRBV7-6
CDR3: CASSFGQLISGANVLTF

J: TRBJ2-3
V: TRBV12-5
CDR3: CASGLVRGLGRADTQYF

J: TRBJ1-2
V: TRBV20-1
CDR3: CRGTELYGYTF

J: TRBJ1-2
V: TRBV29-1
CDR3: CSVEDSRGGYGYTF

J: TRBJ1-2
V: TRBV19
CDR3: CASSFPRYGYTF

J: TRBJ2-7
V: TRBV5-1
CDR3: CASSLDRGFEQYF

J: TRBJ1-1
V: TRBV6-1
CDR3: CASSEFVGLGNTEAFF

J: TRBJ1-1
V: TRBV18
CDR3: CASSTTGQGEAFF

J: TRBJ2-7
V: TRBV11-2
CDR3: CASSFLGRERNEQYF